This entry lists 8 T cell receptor beta chains sequenced from one sample in a study of blood T cell repertoires in COVID-19. Assay: immunoSEQ multiplex PCR; the TCRdb copy retains only in-frame clones and omits some. The sample holds a few hundred thousand clones, more than 70% seen once. The source material was PBMCs or T cells enriched from blood (not recorded which). Receptors were obtained from a middle-aged woman with acute COVID-19.

The V gene is TRBV7-9, the J gene TRBJ1-4; 10 bases fit TRBD1. Trimming took 2 bases from V and 8 from J; bases not matched to a gene: 8. The CDR3 has 16 residues. Germline values: CDR1 SEHNR, CDR2 FQNEAQ (reference sequence). The CDR3 bases are TGTGCCAGCAGCTTACACGGACAGGGGGAGCGAGAAAAACTGTTTTTT. Its translation: CASSLHGQGEREKLFF.

About this clone: Other DNA sequences from this sample encode an identical CDR3 as well. The V call is TRBV2, the J call TRBJ1-2; D is undetermined. In germline, CDR1 is SNHLY, CDR2 FYNNEI. The length of the CDR3 is 12 residues. Deletions cut 2 bases from V and 5 bases from J, with 6 bases between. CDR3: CASSESGYGYTF. CDR3 nucleotides: TGTGCCAGCAGTGAATCCGGGTATGGCTACACCTTC.

The V call is TRBV30, the J call TRBJ1-6; 7 bases line up with TRBD1. Germline trimming cut 5 bases from V and 6 bases from J; bases unmatched to any gene: 1. Germline lookup yields CDR1 GTSNPN and CDR2 SVGIG (reference sequence). There are 12 residues in the CDR3. The CDR3 bases are TGTGCCTGGGGGACAGTTAATTCACCCCTCCACTTT. Encoded protein: CAWGTVNSPLHF.

The V and J genes are TRBV5-5 and TRBJ2-1, with TRBD1 matching over 8 bases. After removal of 0 bases from V and 3 bases from J, the junction contained 8 bases not matched to a gene. CDR1 is SGHKS, CDR2 YYEKEE, per germline (reference sequence). The CDR3 totals 17 residues. The CDR3 DNA reads as TGTGCCAGCAGCTTGGGTCCCCGGACAGGGTACTACAATGAGCAGTTCTTC. Amino acids: CASSLGPRTGYYNEQFF.

CDR3 sequence (DNA): TGTGCCAGCAGTTGGACTAGCGACAATGAGCAGTTCTTC. Translating gives CASSWTSDNEQFF. V gene TRBV12-3 or TRBV12-4 combines with J gene TRBJ2-1, with 9 bases aligning to TRBD2. The V gene end was trimmed by 4 bases and the J gene end by 5 bases; junction bases not matched to a gene: 0. The CDR3 is 13 residues long.

The genes are TRBV2 and TRBJ2-1, with 8 bases matching TRBD2. Germline trimming cut 1 base from V and 2 bases from J; bases unmatched to any gene: 4. The CDR3 contains 16 residues. The V gene's germline CDR1 is SNHLY and CDR2 FYNNEI. The CDR3 bases are TGTGCCAGCAGTGAAGTTCGAGCGGGGGCCTACAATGAGCAGTTCTTC. Amino acids: CASSEVRAGAYNEQFF.

V usage is TRBV19 and J usage is TRBJ2-5; TRBD2 is a possible D gene (6 bases). The V end was cut by 5 bases, the J end by 1 base, with 8 bases between. CDR1 is LNHDA and CDR2 is SQIVND in the germline V gene (reference sequence). This CDR3 is 13 amino acids long. Here the CDR3 reads CASSPLAQETQYF. The CDR3 nucleotides read TGTGCCAGTAGTCCACTAGCCCAAGAGACCCAGTACTTC.

The J gene is TRBJ2-5, the V gene TRBV5-5; D may be TRBD1 (6 bases). The CDR3 consists of 15 residues. CDR1 and CDR2 from the germline V gene are SGHKS and YYEKEE (reference sequence). V gave up 1 base and J gave up 1 base, with 11 bases separating them. CDR3 in amino acids: CASSLWYRAQETQYF. CDR3 DNA sequence: TGTGCCAGCAGCTTGTGGTACAGGGCCCAAGAGACCCAGTACTTC.